The sequence of this T cell receptor beta chain was determined in a study of T cells in tumors after PD-1 blockade. V was pared by 8 bases and J by 4 bases, with 12 bases between. Germline CDR1 and CDR2: SNHLY and FYNNEI. CDR3 size: 12 residues. TCRdb's table, derived via immunoSEQ multiplex PCR, lists solely in-frame clones and lacks some. The table lists 45,000 to 50,000 clones, approximately 79% of them singletons. This clonotype was sampled from a human donor with advanced basal cell or squamous cell carcinoma (not recorded which). This chain connects TRBV2 to TRBJ2-7, with D unclear. This material consisted of PBMCs, taken before anti-PD-1 therapy. In DNA form, the CDR3 reads TGTGCCAGCGCCGGGTATGGGTACGAGCAGTACTTC. Protein product: CASAGYGYEQYF.